These 30 T cell receptor beta chains were sequenced from one sample in a study of CD8 T cells in acute hepatitis C reinfection. This sample's time point: naive CD8 control sorted from an acute-time-point sample. Assay used: immunoSEQ multiplex PCR; TCRdb lists only in-frame clones, some missing. The repertoire holds some 40,000 clones, with about 87% as singletons. The source material was naive CD8+ T cells from PBMCs. These receptors came from a man aged 25 to 40 with chronic hepatitis C.

In this sample, this clone turned up once. The chain couples TRBV9 to TRBJ2-2, with D possibly TRBD1 on 6 matching bases. Germline values: CDR1 SGDLS, CDR2 YYNGEE. The CDR3 is 16 residues long. The ends were cut back, 3 bases at V and 1 base at J, with 13 bases in the middle. The CDR3 DNA reads TGTGCCAGCAGCGCCAGGGGCCCTGGGAACACCGGGGAGCTGTTTTTT. This sequence encodes CASSARGPGNTGELFF.

This chain joins TRBV28 and TRBJ1-5; possibly TRBD1 for D (6 bases). Germline V gene lookup returns CDR1 MDHEN and CDR2 SYDVKM. CDR3 size: 14 residues. The V end was cut by 2 bases, the J end by 12 bases, with 17 bases between. The CDR3 loop is CASSLTGPLRDQHF. CDR3 nucleotides: TGTGCCAGCAGTTTAACAGGGCCCCTACGGGACCAGCATTTT.

The gene calls are TRBV9 and TRBJ1-1; a possible D gene is TRBD1 (6 bases). The CDR3 is 14 amino acids. V was clipped by 3 bases and J by 5 bases, with 14 bases between them. Germline assignment: CDR1 SGDLS and CDR2 YYNGEE. CDR3 sequence reads: CASSGGTFKTEAFF. The CDR3 nucleotides are TGTGCCAGCAGCGGCGGGACATTTAAGACTGAAGCTTTCTTT. The full variable domain, rest sourced from reference TRBV9 and TRBJ1-1, is DSGVTQTPKHLITATGQRVTLRCSPRSGDLSVYWYQQSLDQGLQFLIQYYNGEERAKGNILERFSAQQFPDLHSELNLSSLELGDSALYFCASSGGTFKTEAFFGQGTRLTVV.

V and J are TRBV19 and TRBJ1-5; D remains unclear. The germline CDR1 and CDR2 sequences are LNHDA and SQIVND (reference sequence). The CDR3 length is 12 residues. With 2 bases removed from V and 7 bases from J, the gap between germline ends came to 6 bases. In DNA form, the CDR3 reads TGTGCCAGTAGTATATCCGGACAGCCCCAGCATTTT. This encodes CASSISGQPQHF.

The chain links TRBV18 to TRBJ2-1; D uncertain. Trimming stripped 6 bases from V and 5 bases from J, with 8 bases between. Germline lookup yields CDR1 KGHSH and CDR2 LQKENI. The CDR3 consists of 12 residues. The CDR3 bases are TGTGCCAGCTCCCACCCACACAATGAGCAGTTCTTC. Protein sequence: CASSHPHNEQFF.

This rearrangement joins TRBV7-9 to TRBJ2-7; no clear D. This CDR3 contains 15 residues. The V end was cut by 5 bases, the J end by 1 base, with 15 bases between. Germline V gene lookup returns CDR1 SEHNR and CDR2 FQNEAQ (reference sequence). The CDR3 spells CASSTQEINSYEQYF. The CDR3 bases are TGTGCCAGCAGCACCCAGGAGATTAATTCCTACGAGCAGTACTTC.

About this clone: A junction end diverges from the germline sequence, so it may reflect a read error. DNA of the CDR3: TGTGCCAGCAGCGTAGCCGGGACAGGGGGCTTGAATGAGCAGTTCTTC. This sequence encodes CASSVAGTGGLNEQFF. This rearrangement joins TRBV7-9 to TRBJ2-1; TRBD1 matches at 12 bases. The CDR3 runs to 16 residues. CDR1 and CDR2 from the germline V gene are SEHNR and FQNEAQ (reference sequence).

The chain joins TRBV10-3 to TRBJ2-7; 13 nucleotides match TRBD2. The CDR3 has 18 amino acids. Germline V lookup: CDR1 ENHRY, CDR2 SYGVKD. V dropped 0 bases and J dropped 0; count of bases not matched to a gene: 5. The CDR3 sequence: CAISESGTSGVYSYEQYF. CDR3 bases: TGTGCCATCAGTGAGTCTGGGACTAGCGGGGTCTACTCCTACGAGCAGTACTTC.

The V and J genes are TRBV7-9 and TRBJ2-7; TRBD1 agrees at 7 bases. J was trimmed by 3 bases and V by 3 bases; bases with no gene match: 8. The CDR3 is 15 amino acids. Germline CDR1 reads SEHNR; CDR2 reads FQNEAQ (reference sequence). The CDR3, as DNA: TGTGCCAGCAGCTTTGGGCCGGGACAGAACTACGAGCAGTACTTC. Protein: CASSFGPGQNYEQYF. Complete variable domain (other parts from reference TRBV7-9 and TRBJ2-7): DTGVSQNPRHKITKRGQNVTFRCDPISEHNRLYWYRQTLGQGPEFLTYFQNEAQLEKSRLLSDRFSAERPKGSFSTLEIQRTEQGDSAMYLCASSFGPGQNYEQYFGPGTRLTVT.

This rearrangement joins TRBV7-9 to TRBJ2-3, with no clear D. Trimming cost V 4 bases and J 1 base, with 3 bases left between them. The CDR3 is 12 amino acids. The V gene's germline CDR1 is SEHNR and CDR2 FQNEAQ (reference sequence). The CDR3 reads CASSWGTDTQYF. The CDR3, as DNA: TGTGCCAGCAGCTGGGGCACAGATACGCAGTATTTT.

The chain recombines TRBV7-8 with TRBJ1-4; D is undetermined. The CDR3 is 14 amino acids. Trimming stripped 1 base from V and 12 bases from J, with 15 bases between. Germline loops: CDR1 SGHVS, CDR2 FQNEAQ. The CDR3 DNA sequence: TGTGCCAGCAGCTTAGTTCAGTTTCCCGGGGAACTGTTTTTT. It translates to CASSLVQFPGELFF.

This rearrangement joins TRBV18 to TRBJ1-2, with 11 bases fitting TRBD1. The length of the CDR3 is 15 residues. V lost 3 bases to trimming and J lost 4 bases; unmatched junction nucleotides: 4. Germline lookup yields CDR1 KGHSH and CDR2 LQKENI. This CDR3 reads CASSPGTGGSYGYTF. For the CDR3, the DNA is TGTGCCAGCTCACCGGGGACAGGGGGAAGCTATGGCTACACCTTC.

This clone was observed once. J is TRBJ1-5 and V is TRBV7-8, with TRBD1 as a possible D gene (5 bases). The CDR3 runs 13 residues. The V gene's germline CDR1 is SGHVS and CDR2 FQNEAQ. V lost 5 bases and J 6 bases, leaving 11 bases between the germline ends. The CDR3 DNA sequence: TGTGCCAGCAGCCCCGAGAGGGGTCAGCCCCAGCATTTT. As protein: CASSPERGQPQHF.

This clone was picked up one time. V usage is TRBV7-2 and J usage is TRBJ1-4; no definite D call. The germline gives CDR1 SGHTA, CDR2 FQGNSA. The CDR3 spans 15 residues. The ends were cut back, 1 base at V and 6 bases at J, with 12 bases in the middle. CDR3 coding DNA: TGTGCCAGCAGCTTAGTTGGGCGTACGGATGAAAAACTGTTTTTT. It translates to CASSLVGRTDEKLFF.

The chain couples TRBV19 to TRBJ1-1, with D maybe TRBD1 (6 bases). Germline V lookup: CDR1 LNHDA, CDR2 SQIVND (reference sequence). This CDR3 has 16 residues. With 5 bases removed from V and 0 bases from J, the gap between germline ends came to 16 bases. The chain's CDR3 is CASSAPTGLMNTEAFF. The CDR3 DNA reads TGTGCCAGTAGTGCACCGACAGGTCTCATGAACACTGAAGCTTTCTTT. The full variable domain, completed using reference TRBV19 and TRBJ1-1, is DGGITQSPKYLFRKEGQNVTLSCEQNLNHDAMYWYRQDPGQGLRLIYYSQIVNDFQKGDIAEGYSVSREKKESFPLTVTSAQKNPTAFYLCASSAPTGLMNTEAFFGQGTRLTVV.

J is TRBJ2-1 and V is TRBV10-1; D unclear. CDR3 length: 13 residues. CDR1 and CDR2 from the germline V gene are WNHNN and SYGVQD (reference sequence). The CDR3 here is CARKGSFYNEQFF. The CDR3 bases are TGCGCTCGGAAAGGAAGTTTTTACAATGAGCAGTTCTTC.

The chain links TRBV2 to TRBJ1-2; D unresolved. The CDR3 has 13 amino acids. The germline gives CDR1 SNHLY, CDR2 FYNNEI. The ends were cut back, 7 bases at V and 4 bases at J, with 13 bases in the middle. The CDR3 spells CASMEGSIYGYTF. DNA of the CDR3: TGTGCCAGCATGGAGGGCTCCATCTATGGCTACACCTTC. The variable domain in full, completed from reference TRBV2 and TRBJ1-2, reads EPEVTQTPSHQVTQMGQEVILRCVPISNHLYFYWYRQILGQKVEFLVSFYNNEISEKSEIFDDQFSVERPDGSNFTLKIRSTKLEDSAMYFCASMEGSIYGYTFGSGTRLTVV.

CDR3 residues: CASSQATGELFF. The CDR3 DNA sequence: TGCGCCAGCAGCCAAGCTACCGGGGAGCTGTTTTTT. The chain has TRBV4-1 and TRBJ2-2; D is uncertain. V lost 1 base to trimming and J lost 5 bases, with 2 bases between them. The CDR3 has 12 amino acids. Per the germline V gene, CDR1 is MGHRA and CDR2 is YSYEKL.

This chain uses TRBV6-5 with TRBJ2-7; TRBD2 matches at 10 bases. CDR1 is MNHEY and CDR2 is SVGAGI in the germline V gene. V gave up 5 bases and J gave up 4 bases; unmatched junction bases: 5. CDR3 length equals 14 residues. DNA of the CDR3: TGTGCCAGCAGTCCCCTAGCGGGGGTGTACGAGCAGTACTTC. Translation: CASSPLAGVYEQYF.

This clone was observed once. This rearrangement joins TRBV9 to TRBJ2-7, with TRBD1 identical over 10 bases. Trimming cost V 3 bases and J 3 bases; bases outside gene matches: 6. Germline values: CDR1 SGDLS, CDR2 YYNGEE. This CDR3 comprises 15 residues. CDR3 region: CASSGGTGDNYEQYF. In DNA form, the CDR3 reads TGTGCCAGCAGCGGAGGGACAGGGGACAACTACGAGCAGTACTTC.

This rearrangement joins TRBV6-5 to TRBJ1-2; no clear D. V was shortened by 3 bases and J by 7 bases, with 21 bases between the two germline ends. CDR3 size: 16 residues. CDR1 MNHEY and CDR2 SVGAGI come from the germline V gene. The CDR3 sequence: CASSYTKPLGGFGYTF. Written as DNA, the CDR3 is TGTGCCAGCAGTTATACGAAGCCCTTGGGAGGGTTTGGCTACACCTTC.

J is TRBJ2-7 and V is TRBV25-1, with D perhaps TRBD2 (5 bases). This CDR3 spans 18 amino acids. Germline lookup yields CDR1 MGHDK and CDR2 SYGVNS. V was pared by 2 bases and J by 2 bases, with 22 bases between. The CDR3 spells CASSEPNAEGWPTYEQYF. DNA of the CDR3: TGTGCCAGCAGTGAACCCAATGCCGAGGGTTGGCCAACCTACGAGCAGTACTTC.

Only one count was recorded for this clone. Written as DNA, the CDR3 is TGCGCCAGCAGCCAAGATCTAGGCGGACAGGGATTCGGCTACACCTTC. It codes for CASSQDLGGQGFGYTF. This chain connects TRBV4-1 to TRBJ1-2, with 8 bases identical to TRBD1. Germline assignment: CDR1 MGHRA and CDR2 YSYEKL. After removal of 0 bases from V and 8 bases from J, the junction contained 11 bases not matched to a gene. The CDR3 length is 16 residues.

The chain carries TRBV12-5 and TRBJ2-2; perhaps D is TRBD1 or TRBD2 (5 bases each). There are 13 residues in the CDR3. The germline gives CDR1 LGHNT, CDR2 FRNRAP. Trimming cost V 9 bases and J 7 bases, with 15 bases left between them. CDR3 nucleotides: TGTGCTAGCCGTGGAGGCCAGGGCGGGGAGCTGTTTTTT. Translated: CASRGGQGGELFF.

This clone showed up just a few times. This sequence joins TRBV5-1 and TRBJ2-7; TRBD2 agrees at 11 bases. CDR3 size: 15 residues. Trimming at V came to 3 bases and at J to 3 bases, leaving 5 bases not matched to a gene. Germline CDR1 and CDR2: SGHRS and YFSETQ. DNA of the CDR3: TGCGCCAGCAGCTCAAAGGGACTAGCGGACTACGAGCAGTACTTC. Its protein is CASSSKGLADYEQYF. The full variable domain, with the rest looked up from reference TRBV5-1 and TRBJ2-7, is KAGVTQTPRYLIKTRGQQVTLSCSPISGHRSVSWYQQTPGQGLQFLFEYFSETQRNKGNFPGRFSGRQFSNSRSEMNVSTLELGDSALYLCASSSKGLADYEQYFGPGTRLTVT.

This clone came up once. The genes are TRBV4-1 and TRBJ2-1; a possible D gene is TRBD2 (5 bases). The V and J ends lost 0 bases and 2 bases respectively, with 17 bases between them. The CDR3 runs to 18 residues. CDR1 and CDR2 from the germline V gene are MGHRA and YSYEKL. As DNA, the CDR3 is TGCGCCAGCAGCCAAGACCCCTCCGTAGCGATAACCTACAATGAGCAGTTCTTC. Protein sequence: CASSQDPSVAITYNEQFF.

A single count supports this clone. The chain combines TRBV7-9 with TRBJ2-4; tentative D call: TRBD2 (6 bases). Trimming removed 0 bases at V and 0 bases at J, with 6 bases between. The CDR3 is 15 amino acids. Germline CDR1 is SEHNR and CDR2 is FQNEAQ (reference sequence). The CDR3 spells CASSLAGGAKNIQYF. CDR3 DNA: TGTGCCAGCAGCTTAGCGGGGGGAGCCAAAAACATTCAGTACTTC.

This clone was observed a handful of times. The chain links TRBV23-1 to TRBJ1-2; D may be TRBD1 (5 bases). TRBV23-1 is classed as an ORF, of uncertain function. The CDR3 loop spans 14 amino acids. V lost 1 base and J lost 5, with 11 bases in between. Here the CDR3 reads CASSQYRGFYGYTF. CDR3 DNA sequence: TGCGCCAGCAGTCAATACCGGGGCTTTTATGGCTACACCTTC.

J is TRBJ2-7 and V is TRBV27, with D possibly being TRBD1 (5 bases). This CDR3 has 13 amino acids. V was shortened by 3 bases and J by 3 bases, with 9 bases between the two germline ends. Germline V gene data show CDR1 as MNHEY and CDR2 as SMNVEV (reference sequence). CDR3 bases: TGTGCCAGCAGTTTCGGACAAATCTACGAGCAGTACTTC. Amino acid sequence: CASSFGQIYEQYF.

The CDR3 bases are TGTGCCAGCAGCTTAGCGGGACTCACAGATACGCAGTATTTT. It specifies CASSLAGLTDTQYF. The rearrangement uses TRBV25-1 and TRBJ2-3; TRBD2 matches 8 bases. The CDR3 length is 14 residues. Germline V gene sequence: CDR1 MGHDK, CDR2 SYGVNS. The junction had 4 bases not matched to a gene; V was cut back by 6 bases and J by 2 bases.